This T cell receptor (beta chain) appears in the sequencing data of a study of blood T cell repertoires in COVID-19. Study context: The United States, Italy and Spain supplied acute and convalescent COVID-19 samples. PBMCs, B-cell-depleted T cells, or T cells were the source of the cDNA or gDNA that made up the material.

As originally analysed: Nucleated cell counts were estimated from reference gene primer amplification. Measured with immunoSEQ multiplex PCR; TCRdb has only the in-frame clones, and not every one. V and J calls and clone size follow that table, whereas D and trimming were derived from the DNA. The sample holds more than 95,000 clones, around 90% seen once. Germline V gives CDR1 MNHEY, CDR2 SVGAGI. The CDR3 consists of 15 residues. V lost 8 bases and J 6 bases, leaving 19 bases between the germline ends. V gene TRBV6-5 combines with J gene TRBJ1-4; D unclear. The material sequenced was peripheral blood. The clonotype was recovered from a human donor in a cohort sampled during active COVID-19. The CDR3 is CASGERPPVYEKLFF. The CDR3 bases are TGTGCCAGCGGCGAGAGGCCACCTGTCTATGAAAAACTGTTTTTT.